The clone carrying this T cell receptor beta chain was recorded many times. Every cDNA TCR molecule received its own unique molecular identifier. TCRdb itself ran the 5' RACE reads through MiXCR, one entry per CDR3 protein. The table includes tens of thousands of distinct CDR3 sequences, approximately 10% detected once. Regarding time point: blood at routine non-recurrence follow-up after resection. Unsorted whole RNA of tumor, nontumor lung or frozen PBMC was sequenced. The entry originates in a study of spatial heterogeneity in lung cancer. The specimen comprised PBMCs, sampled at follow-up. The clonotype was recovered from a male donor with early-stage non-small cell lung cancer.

CDR3 sequence (DNA): TGCAGTGTTAGCCCAGCGGGAATCGATACGCAGTATTTT. Translating it yields CSVSPAGIDTQYF. This chain joins TRBV20-1 and TRBJ2-3; 7 nucleotides line up with TRBD2. In germline, CDR1 is DFQATT, CDR2 SNEGSKA (reference sequence). J gave up 6 bases and V 7 bases, and 10 bases lay outside the gene matches. The CDR3 is 13 residues long.